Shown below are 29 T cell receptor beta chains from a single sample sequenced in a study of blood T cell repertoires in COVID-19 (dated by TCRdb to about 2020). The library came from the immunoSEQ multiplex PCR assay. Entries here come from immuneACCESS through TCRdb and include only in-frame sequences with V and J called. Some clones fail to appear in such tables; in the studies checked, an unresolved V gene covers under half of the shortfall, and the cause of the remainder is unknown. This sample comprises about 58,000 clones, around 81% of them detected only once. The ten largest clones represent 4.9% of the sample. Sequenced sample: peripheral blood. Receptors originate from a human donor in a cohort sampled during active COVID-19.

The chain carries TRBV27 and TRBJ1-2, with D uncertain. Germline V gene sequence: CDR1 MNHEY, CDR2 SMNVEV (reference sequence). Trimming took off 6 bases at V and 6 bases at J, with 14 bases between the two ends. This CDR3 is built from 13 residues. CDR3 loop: CASSLKWRDGYTF. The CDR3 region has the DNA TGTGCCAGCAGCCTAAAATGGCGGGATGGCTACACCTTC.

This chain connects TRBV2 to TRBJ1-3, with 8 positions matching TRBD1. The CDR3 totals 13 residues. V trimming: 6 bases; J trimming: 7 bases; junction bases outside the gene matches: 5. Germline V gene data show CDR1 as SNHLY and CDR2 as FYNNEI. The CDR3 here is CASRETGANTIYF. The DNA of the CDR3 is TGTGCCAGCAGGGAGACAGGGGCCAACACCATATATTTT.

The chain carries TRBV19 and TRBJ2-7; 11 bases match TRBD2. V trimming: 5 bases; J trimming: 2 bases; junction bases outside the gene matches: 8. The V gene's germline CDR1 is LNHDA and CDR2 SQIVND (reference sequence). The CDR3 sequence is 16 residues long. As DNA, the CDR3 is TGTGCCAGTAGTCTAGCGGGAGGCTCGTTCGCCTACGAGCAGTACTTC. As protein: CASSLAGGSFAYEQYF. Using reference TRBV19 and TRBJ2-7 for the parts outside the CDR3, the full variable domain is DGGITQSPKYLFRKEGQNVTLSCEQNLNHDAMYWYRQDPGQGLRLIYYSQIVNDFQKGDIAEGYSVSREKKESFPLTVTSAQKNPTAFYLCASSLAGGSFAYEQYFGPGTRLTVT.

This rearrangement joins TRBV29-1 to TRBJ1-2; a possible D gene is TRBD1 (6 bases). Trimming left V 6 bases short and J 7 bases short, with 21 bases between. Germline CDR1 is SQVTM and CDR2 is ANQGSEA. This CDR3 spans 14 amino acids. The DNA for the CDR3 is TGCAGCGTGGAAAGGAAAGGGGGATTAAGTGGCTACACCTTC. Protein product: CSVERKGGLSGYTF.

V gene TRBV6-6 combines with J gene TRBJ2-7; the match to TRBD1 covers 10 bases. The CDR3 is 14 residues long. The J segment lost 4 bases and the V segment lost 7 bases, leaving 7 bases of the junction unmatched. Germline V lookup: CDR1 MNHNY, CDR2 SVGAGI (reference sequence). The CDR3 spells CASTKRQGAYEQYF. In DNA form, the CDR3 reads TGTGCCAGCACCAAACGACAGGGGGCGTACGAGCAGTACTTC.

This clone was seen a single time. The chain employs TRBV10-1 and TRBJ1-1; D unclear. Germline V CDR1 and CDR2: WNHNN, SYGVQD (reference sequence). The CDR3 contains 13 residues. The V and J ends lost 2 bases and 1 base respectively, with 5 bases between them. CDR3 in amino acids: CASSENSNTEAFF. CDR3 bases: TGCGCCAGCAGTGAGAACTCGAACACTGAAGCTTTCTTT.

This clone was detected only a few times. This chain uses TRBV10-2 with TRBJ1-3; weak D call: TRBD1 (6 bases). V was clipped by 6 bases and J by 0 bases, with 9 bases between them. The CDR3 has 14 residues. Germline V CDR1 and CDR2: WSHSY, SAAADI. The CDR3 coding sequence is TGCGCCAGCAGGGAACAGGGCTCTGGAAACACCATATATTTT. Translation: CASREQGSGNTIYF.

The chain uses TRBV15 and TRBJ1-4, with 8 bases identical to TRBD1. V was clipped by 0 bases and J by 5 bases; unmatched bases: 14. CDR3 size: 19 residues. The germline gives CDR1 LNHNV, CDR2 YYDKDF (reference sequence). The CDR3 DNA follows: TGTGCCACCAGCAGAGATCCCGGCCAGGGGGCTTTAACGAATGAAAAACTGTTTTTT. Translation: CATSRDPGQGALTNEKLFF.

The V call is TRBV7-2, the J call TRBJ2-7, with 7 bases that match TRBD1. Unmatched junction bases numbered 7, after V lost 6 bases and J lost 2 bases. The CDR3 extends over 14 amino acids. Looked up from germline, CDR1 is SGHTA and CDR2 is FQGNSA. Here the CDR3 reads CASRNRDSPYEQYF. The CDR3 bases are TGTGCCAGCAGAAACCGGGACAGCCCCTACGAGCAGTACTTC. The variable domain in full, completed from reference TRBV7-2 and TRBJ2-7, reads GAGVSQSPSNKVTEKGKDVELRCDPISGHTALYWYRQSLGQGLEFLIYFQGNSAPDKSGLPSDRFSAERTGGSVSTLTIQRTQQEDSAVYLCASRNRDSPYEQYFGPGTRLTVT.

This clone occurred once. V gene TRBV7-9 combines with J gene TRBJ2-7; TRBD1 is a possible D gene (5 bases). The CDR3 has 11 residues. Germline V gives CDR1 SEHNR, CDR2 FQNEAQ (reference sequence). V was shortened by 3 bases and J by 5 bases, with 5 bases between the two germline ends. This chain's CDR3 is CASSFRDEQYF. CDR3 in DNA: TGTGCCAGCAGCTTCAGGGACGAGCAGTACTTC.

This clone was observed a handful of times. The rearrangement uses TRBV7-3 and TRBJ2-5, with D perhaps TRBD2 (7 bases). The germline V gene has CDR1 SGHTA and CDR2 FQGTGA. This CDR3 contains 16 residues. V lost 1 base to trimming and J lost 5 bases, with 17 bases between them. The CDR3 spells CASSLSPGGGQETQYF. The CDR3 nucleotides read TGTGCCAGCAGCTTAAGCCCGGGGGGCGGTCAGGAGACCCAGTACTTC. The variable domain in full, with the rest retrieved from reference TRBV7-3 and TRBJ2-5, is GAGVSQTPSNKVTEKGKYVELRCDPISGHTALYWYRQSLGQGPEFLIYFQGTGAADDSGLPNDRFFAVRPEGSVSTLKIQRTERGDSAVYLCASSLSPGGGQETQYFGPGTRLLVL.

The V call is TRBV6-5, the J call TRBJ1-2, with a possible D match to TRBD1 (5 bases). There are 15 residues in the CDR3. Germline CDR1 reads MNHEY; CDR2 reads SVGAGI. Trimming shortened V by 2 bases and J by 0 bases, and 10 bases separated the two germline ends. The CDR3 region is CASSYGARSNYGYTF. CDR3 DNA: TGTGCCAGCAGTTACGGGGCAAGATCTAACTATGGCTACACCTTC.

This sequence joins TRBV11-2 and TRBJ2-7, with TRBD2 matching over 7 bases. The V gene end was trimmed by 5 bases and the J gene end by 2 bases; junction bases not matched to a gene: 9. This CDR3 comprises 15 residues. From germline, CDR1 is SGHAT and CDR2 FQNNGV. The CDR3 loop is CASSQSGVSTYEQYF. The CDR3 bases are TGTGCCAGCAGCCAAAGCGGGGTGAGCACCTACGAGCAGTACTTC.

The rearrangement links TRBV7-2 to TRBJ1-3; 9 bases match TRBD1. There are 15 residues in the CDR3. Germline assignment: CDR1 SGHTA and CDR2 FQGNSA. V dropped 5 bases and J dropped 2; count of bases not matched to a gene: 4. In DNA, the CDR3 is TGTGCCAGCAGCCCCACAGGGGGCACTGGAAACACCATATATTTT. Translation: CASSPTGGTGNTIYF. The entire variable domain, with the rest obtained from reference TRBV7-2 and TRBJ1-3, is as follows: GAGVSQSPSNKVTEKGKDVELRCDPISGHTALYWYRQSLGQGLEFLIYFQGNSAPDKSGLPSDRFSAERTGGSVSTLTIQRTQQEDSAVYLCASSPTGGTGNTIYFGEGSWLTVV.

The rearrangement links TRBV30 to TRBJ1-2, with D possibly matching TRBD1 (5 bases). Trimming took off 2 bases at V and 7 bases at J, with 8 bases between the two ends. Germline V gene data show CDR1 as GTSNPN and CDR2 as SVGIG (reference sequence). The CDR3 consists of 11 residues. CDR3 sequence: CAWSPGPGYTF. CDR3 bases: TGTGCCTGGAGTCCAGGGCCTGGCTACACCTTC.

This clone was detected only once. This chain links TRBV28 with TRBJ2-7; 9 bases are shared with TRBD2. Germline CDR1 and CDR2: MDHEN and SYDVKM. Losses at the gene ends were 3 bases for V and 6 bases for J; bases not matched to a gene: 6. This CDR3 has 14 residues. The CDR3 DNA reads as TGTGCCAGCAGTTTTAGCCTAGCGGGACCCGAGCAGTACTTC. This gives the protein CASSFSLAGPEQYF.

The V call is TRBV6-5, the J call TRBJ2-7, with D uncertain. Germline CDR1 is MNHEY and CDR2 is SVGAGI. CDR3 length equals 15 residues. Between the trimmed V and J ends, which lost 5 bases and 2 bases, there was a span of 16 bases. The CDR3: CASSPHPTVAYEQYF. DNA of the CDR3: TGTGCCAGCAGTCCACACCCAACCGTTGCCTACGAGCAGTACTTC.

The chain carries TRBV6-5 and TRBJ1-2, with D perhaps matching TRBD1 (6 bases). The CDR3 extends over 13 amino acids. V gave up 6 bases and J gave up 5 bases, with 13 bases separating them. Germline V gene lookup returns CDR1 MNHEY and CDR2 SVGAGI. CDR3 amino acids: CASSPRGKYGYTF. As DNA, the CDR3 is TGTGCCAGCAGCCCCAGGGGAAAGTATGGCTACACCTTC.

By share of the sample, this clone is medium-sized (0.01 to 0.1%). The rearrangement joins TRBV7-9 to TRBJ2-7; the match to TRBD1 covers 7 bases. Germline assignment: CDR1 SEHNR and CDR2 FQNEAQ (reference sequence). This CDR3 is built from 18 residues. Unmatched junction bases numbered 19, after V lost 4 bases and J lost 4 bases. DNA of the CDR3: TGTGCCAGCAGCTCCCAAACTTTTCAGGGGGAAGTCGGATACGAGCAGTACTTC. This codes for CASSSQTFQGEVGYEQYF.

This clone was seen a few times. The CDR3: CASSFPDRGSGYEQYF. The CDR3 region has the DNA TGTGCCAGCAGTTTTCCGGACAGGGGCTCGGGGTACGAGCAGTACTTC. This chain uses TRBV2 with TRBJ2-7, with 9 bases aligning to TRBD1. V trimming: 5 bases; J trimming: 4 bases; junction bases outside the gene matches: 12. The CDR3 length is 16 residues. Germline CDR1 SNHLY, CDR2 FYNNEI.

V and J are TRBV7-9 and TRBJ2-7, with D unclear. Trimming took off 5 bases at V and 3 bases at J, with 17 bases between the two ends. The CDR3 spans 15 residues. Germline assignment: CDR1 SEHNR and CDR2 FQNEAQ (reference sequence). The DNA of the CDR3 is TGTGCCAGCAGCCCGACCAGAGAGGCGCTCTACGAGCAGTACTTC. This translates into CASSPTREALYEQYF.

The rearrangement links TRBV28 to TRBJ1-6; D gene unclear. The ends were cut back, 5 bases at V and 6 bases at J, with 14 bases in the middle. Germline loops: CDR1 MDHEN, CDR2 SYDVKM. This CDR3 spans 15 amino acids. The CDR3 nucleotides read TGTGCCAGCAGTCACTACCGGGTCTCTAATTCACCCCTCCACTTT. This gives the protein CASSHYRVSNSPLHF.

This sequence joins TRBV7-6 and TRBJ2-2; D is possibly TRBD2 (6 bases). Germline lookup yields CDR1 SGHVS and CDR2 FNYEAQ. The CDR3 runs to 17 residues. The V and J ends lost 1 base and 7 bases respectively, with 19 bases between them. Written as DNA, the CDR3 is TGTGCCAGCAGCTTAGGTAGCGGACCGGGCGGGGTCGGGGAGCTGTTTTTT. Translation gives CASSLGSGPGGVGELFF.

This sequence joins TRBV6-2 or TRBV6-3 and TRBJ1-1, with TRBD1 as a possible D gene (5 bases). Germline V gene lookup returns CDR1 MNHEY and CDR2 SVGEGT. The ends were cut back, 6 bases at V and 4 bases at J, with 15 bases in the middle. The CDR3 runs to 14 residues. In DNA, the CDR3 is TGTGCCAGCAGCAACCCAGGGTGGCGCACTGAAGCTTTCTTT. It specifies CASSNPGWRTEAFF.

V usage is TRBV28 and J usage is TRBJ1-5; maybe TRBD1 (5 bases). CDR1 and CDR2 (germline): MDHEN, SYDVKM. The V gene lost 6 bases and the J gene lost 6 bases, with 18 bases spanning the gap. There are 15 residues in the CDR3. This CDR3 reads CASRPPGEYIQPQHF. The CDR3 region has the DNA TGTGCCAGCAGACCTCCGGGGGAGTATATTCAGCCCCAGCATTTT.

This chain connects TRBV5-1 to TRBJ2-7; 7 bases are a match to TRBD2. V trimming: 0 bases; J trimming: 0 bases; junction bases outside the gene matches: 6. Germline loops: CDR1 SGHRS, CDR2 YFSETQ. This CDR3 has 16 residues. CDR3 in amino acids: CASSLGGSGFSYEQYF. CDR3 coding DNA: TGCGCCAGCAGCTTGGGGGGTAGCGGGTTCTCCTACGAGCAGTACTTC.

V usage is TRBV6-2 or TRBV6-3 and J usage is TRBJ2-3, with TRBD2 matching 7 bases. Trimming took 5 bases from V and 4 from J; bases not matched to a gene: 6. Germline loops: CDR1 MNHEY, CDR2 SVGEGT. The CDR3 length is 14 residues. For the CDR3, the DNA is TGTGCCAGCAGTGCGTGGGAGGGATCAGATACGCAGTATTTT. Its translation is CASSAWEGSDTQYF.

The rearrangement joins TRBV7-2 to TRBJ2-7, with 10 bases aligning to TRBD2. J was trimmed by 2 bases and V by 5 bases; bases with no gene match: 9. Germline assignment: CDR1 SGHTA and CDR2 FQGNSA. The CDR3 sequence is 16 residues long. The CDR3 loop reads CASSPRTSGQTYEQYF. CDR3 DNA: TGTGCCAGCAGCCCAAGGACTAGCGGCCAAACCTACGAGCAGTACTTC.

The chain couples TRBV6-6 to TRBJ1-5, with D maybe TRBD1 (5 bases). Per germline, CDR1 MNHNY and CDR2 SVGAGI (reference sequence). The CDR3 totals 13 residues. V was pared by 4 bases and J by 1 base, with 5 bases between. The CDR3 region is CASSSGSNQPQHF. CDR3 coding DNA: TGTGCCAGCAGTTCAGGGAGCAATCAGCCCCAGCATTTT.